The 30 T cell receptor beta chains below were found in one sample sequenced in a study of blood T cell repertoires in COVID-19. The method was immunoSEQ multiplex PCR; TCRdb's version includes in-frame clones alone and lacks a portion of them. The data contain about 270,000 clones, roughly 84% of them singletons. The sequenced material came from peripheral blood. These TCRs come from a woman between 18 and 29 years old with acute or convalescent COVID-19.

The chain employs TRBV6-2 or TRBV6-3 and TRBJ2-7; 10 bases match TRBD2. Germline CDR1 is MNHEY and CDR2 is SVGEGT. V shed 2 bases, J shed 4 bases, and the junction held 2 bases outside the gene matches. The CDR3 is made up of 14 amino acids. The DNA of the CDR3 is TGTGCCAGCAGTTACGGGACTAGCGCTTACGAGCAGTACTTC. Amino acids: CASSYGTSAYEQYF.

As DNA, the CDR3 is TGTGCCAGCAGGCAGGGACAGACATATGGCTACACCTTC. Protein: CASRQGQTYGYTF. V usage is TRBV2 and J usage is TRBJ1-2; 7 bases match TRBD1. The length of the CDR3 is 13 residues. After removal of 6 bases from V and 5 bases from J, the junction contained 6 bases not matched to a gene. Germline lookup yields CDR1 SNHLY and CDR2 FYNNEI.

The chain carries TRBV6-2 or TRBV6-3 and TRBJ2-1, with 11 positions matching TRBD2. Germline V gene lookup returns CDR1 MNHEY and CDR2 SVGEGT. After removal of 6 bases from V and 9 bases from J, the junction contained 10 bases not matched to a gene. The CDR3 is 15 amino acids. DNA of the CDR3: TGTGCCAGCAGCTCCCAACTAGCGGGAGTCCCTGAGCAGTTCTTC. Translated, it gives CASSSQLAGVPEQFF.

The chain is built from TRBV13 and TRBJ2-1; 7 bases align to TRBD2. Germline V gives CDR1 PRHDT, CDR2 FYEKMQ (reference sequence). The ends lost 2 bases at V and 0 bases at J; junction bases unmatched: 10. This CDR3 is 18 amino acids long. The CDR3 is CASSLYSGHPFSYNEQFF. The CDR3 nucleotides read TGTGCCAGCAGCTTATATAGCGGGCACCCATTCTCCTACAATGAGCAGTTCTTC.

This clone was recorded many times. The chain recombines TRBV5-5 with TRBJ1-2; D perhaps matches TRBD1 (5 bases). Trimming took off 0 bases at V and 8 bases at J, with 11 bases between the two ends. The germline V gene has CDR1 SGHKS and CDR2 YYEKEE (reference sequence). The CDR3 has 13 amino acids. CDR3 nucleotide sequence: TGTGCCAGCAGCTTGGCAGGGCCCTTAGGCTACACCTTC. Protein product: CASSLAGPLGYTF.

The chain carries TRBV28 and TRBJ1-5; D possibly corresponds to TRBD1 (6 bases). This CDR3 region has 14 residues. Trimming took off 4 bases at V and 3 bases at J, with 10 bases between the two ends. The V gene's germline CDR1 is MDHEN and CDR2 SYDVKM. The CDR3 DNA reads TGTGCCAGCAGTTCGGGACAAAACAATCAGCCCCAGCATTTT. Protein product: CASSSGQNNQPQHF.

The V call is TRBV12-3 or TRBV12-4, the J call TRBJ1-4; a weak D match, TRBD1 (5 bases). This CDR3 contains 12 residues. V lost 6 bases and J lost 7, with 9 bases in between. The chain's CDR3 is CASSQGPEKLFF. Here the CDR3 DNA reads TGTGCCAGCAGCCAGGGCCCTGAAAAACTGTTTTTT.

The genes are TRBV2 and TRBJ1-5, with 8 bases lining up with TRBD1. Germline loops: CDR1 SNHLY, CDR2 FYNNEI. The CDR3 is 15 amino acids. V trimming: 6 bases; J trimming: 6 bases; junction bases outside the gene matches: 10. The CDR3 sequence: CASSSGAGGGQPQHF. CDR3 nucleotides: TGTGCCAGCAGCTCTGGGGCAGGGGGCGGTCAGCCCCAGCATTTT.

For this clone: The junction differs from germline at one of its ends, possibly a read error. The V and J genes are TRBV15 and TRBJ2-7; no clear D. The CDR3 contains 13 residues. CDR1 LNHNV and CDR2 YYDKDF come from the germline V gene (reference sequence). CDR3 loop: CATSGDFMYEQYF. The CDR3 coding sequence is TGTGCCACCAGCGGAGATTTTATGTACGAGCAGTACTTC. The variable domain in full, completed from reference TRBV15 and TRBJ2-7, reads DAMVIQNPRYQVTQFGKPVTLSCSQTLNHNVMYWYQQKSSQAPKLLFHYYDKDFNNEADTPDNFQSRRPNTSFCFLDIRSPGLGDTAMYLCATSGDFMYEQYFGPGTRLTVT.

The chain employs TRBV6-6 and TRBJ1-5, with D possibly being TRBD1 (5 bases). The V end lost 7 bases, the J end lost 5 bases, and 12 bases lay between the germline ends. Germline CDR1 is MNHNY and CDR2 is SVGAGI (reference sequence). The CDR3 covers 13 residues. The CDR3 spells CASNSGFHQPQHF. The CDR3 DNA reads as TGTGCCAGCAATTCAGGGTTCCATCAGCCCCAGCATTTT.

V is TRBV28 and J is TRBJ2-7, with TRBD1 matching over 7 bases. The CDR3 is 14 amino acids. Germline-derived CDR1 and CDR2 are MDHEN and SYDVKM. J gave up 4 bases and V 7 bases, and 10 bases lay outside the gene matches. CDR3 bases: TGTGCCAGCACCCCATCAGACAGGGCATACGAGCAGTACTTC. It is translated as CASTPSDRAYEQYF.

This rearrangement joins TRBV2 to TRBJ2-7; 7 nucleotides agree with TRBD1. The CDR3 is 15 amino acids. J lost 5 bases, V lost 0 bases, and 7 bases had no gene match. CDR1 is SNHLY and CDR2 is FYNNEI in the germline V gene. The CDR3 DNA sequence: TGTGCCAGCAGTGAAGCCTTACAGGGGATAAACGAGCAGTACTTC. It specifies CASSEALQGINEQYF.

V is TRBV28 and J is TRBJ1-2; D not certain. This CDR3 is 12 amino acids long. Germline assignment: CDR1 MDHEN and CDR2 SYDVKM. Trimming removed 3 bases from V and 8 bases from J, with 10 bases in between. The CDR3 here is CASSFLPGGYTF. CDR3 DNA sequence: TGTGCCAGCAGTTTCTTACCGGGAGGCTACACCTTC.

This clone appeared a single time. The chain links TRBV4-3 to TRBJ1-2, with D uncertain. V lost 0 bases and J lost 4, with 15 bases in between. CDR1 LGHNA and CDR2 YSLEER come from the germline V gene. This CDR3 spans 16 amino acids. CDR3 protein: CASSQEAAARVYGYTF. The CDR3 DNA is TGCGCCAGCAGCCAAGAGGCGGCAGCTAGAGTCTATGGCTACACCTTC.

This chain joins TRBV7-3 and TRBJ2-3; 7 nucleotides align to TRBD2. Germline V gene lookup returns CDR1 SGHTA and CDR2 FQGTGA. CDR3 length: 14 residues. With 2 bases clipped from V and 4 bases from J, the junction kept 3 bases outside the gene matches. In DNA form, the CDR3 reads TGTGCCAGCAGCTTAGGCGGGAGTGCAGATACGCAGTATTTT. Its protein is CASSLGGSADTQYF.

The chain joins TRBV5-6 to TRBJ1-2, with D perhaps TRBD1 (6 bases). Germline V gives CDR1 SGHDT, CDR2 YYEEEE. The CDR3 is made up of 15 amino acids. V was pared by 1 base and J by 0 bases, with 10 bases between. The CDR3 here is CASSLRTASNYGYTF. DNA for the CDR3: TGTGCCAGCAGCTTGAGGACAGCTTCTAACTATGGCTACACCTTC. Combining the CDR3 with reference TRBV5-6 and TRBJ1-2 gives the whole variable domain DAGVTQSPTHLIKTRGQQVTLRCSPKSGHDTVSWYQQALGQGPQFIFQYYEEEERQRGNFPDRFSGHQFPNYSSELNVNALLLGDSALYLCASSLRTASNYGYTFGSGTRLTVV.

This sequence joins TRBV5-1 and TRBJ2-7; 8 bases are a match to TRBD2. The CDR3 length is 14 residues. CDR1 SGHRS and CDR2 YFSETQ come from the germline V gene. V lost 5 bases to trimming and J lost 5 bases; unmatched junction nucleotides: 9. The CDR3 here is CASREAGTRDEQYF. CDR3 coding DNA: TGCGCCAGCAGGGAAGCCGGGACTAGGGACGAGCAGTACTTC.

This chain joins TRBV19 and TRBJ2-1; 9 positions match TRBD2. Germline CDR1 reads LNHDA; CDR2 reads SQIVND (reference sequence). The V gene end was trimmed by 6 bases and the J gene end by 6 bases; junction bases not matched to a gene: 6. The CDR3 is 14 amino acids. The CDR3 region is CASRPFSGSNEQFF. CDR3 nucleotide sequence: TGTGCCAGTAGACCCTTTAGCGGGAGCAATGAGCAGTTCTTC.

This clone has just one count. The chain uses TRBV6-1 and TRBJ2-7; weak D call: TRBD1 (5 bases). Trimming took 7 bases from V and 2 from J, leaving 9 bases between them. CDR1 MNHNS and CDR2 SASEGT come from the germline V gene. This CDR3 is built from 12 residues. The chain's CDR3 is CASTGNAYEQYF. The CDR3 nucleotides are TGTGCCAGCACAGGGAATGCCTACGAGCAGTACTTC.

This clone has a handful of counts. The V and J genes are TRBV6-4 and TRBJ2-3; a possible D gene is TRBD2 (6 bases). The CDR3 spans 14 residues. The germline gives CDR1 MRHNA, CDR2 SNTAGT. V shed 2 bases and J shed 3 bases, with 9 bases lying between them. CDR3 loop: CASSDGGQTDTQYF. The DNA for the CDR3 is TGTGCCAGCAGTGACGGAGGGCAGACAGATACGCAGTATTTT.

The chain uses TRBV28 and TRBJ2-3; TRBD2 agrees at 7 bases. Per the germline V gene, CDR1 is MDHEN and CDR2 is SYDVKM. CDR3 size: 16 residues. V shed 4 bases and J 2 bases; nucleotides not matched to a gene: 9. The CDR3 DNA sequence: TGTGCCAGCAGTTCCGACCGGGACTATTACACAGATACGCAGTATTTT. It encodes CASSSDRDYYTDTQYF.

The V and J genes are TRBV5-4 and TRBJ2-1, with 10 bases that match TRBD2. After removal of 2 bases from V and 0 bases from J, the junction contained 8 bases not matched to a gene. Germline values: CDR1 SGHNT, CDR2 YYREEE (reference sequence). The CDR3 is 18 amino acids. CDR3 in DNA: TGTGCCAGCAGCTTCATTAGCGGGAGGTCTAGCTCCTACAATGAGCAGTTCTTC. Encoded protein: CASSFISGRSSSYNEQFF.

The chain carries TRBV3-1 (or the pseudogene TRBV3-2) and TRBJ2-7; 11 bases are shared with TRBD2. Unmatched junction bases numbered 5, after V lost 4 bases and J lost 3 bases. The CDR3 sequence is 15 residues long. CDR1 and CDR2 (germline): LGHDT, YNNKEL (reference sequence). CDR3 DNA sequence: TGTGCCAGCAGCCCGACTAGCGGGATATACTACGAGCAGTACTTC. Amino acid sequence: CASSPTSGIYYEQYF.

The chain joins TRBV11-2 to TRBJ2-3, with 9 positions matching TRBD1. This CDR3 spans 18 amino acids. V lost 5 bases, J lost 2 bases, and 14 bases stayed unmatched. The V gene's germline CDR1 is SGHAT and CDR2 FQNNGV. The CDR3 protein is CASSPRMDRGLNTDTQYF. CDR3 sequence (DNA): TGTGCCAGCAGCCCTCGTATGGACAGGGGACTTAACACAGATACGCAGTATTTT.

The J gene is TRBJ2-1, the V gene TRBV13; D is perhaps TRBD1 (5 bases). V shed 4 bases and J shed 9 bases, with 13 bases lying between them. The germline V gene has CDR1 PRHDT and CDR2 FYEKMQ (reference sequence). The CDR3 has 13 residues. The CDR3 nucleotides read TGTGCCAGCAGCTCGACAGAGTCCGGTGAGCAGTTCTTC. This codes for CASSSTESGEQFF.

Regarding this clone: One end of the junction is discordant with germline, which a read error may explain. The genes are TRBV5-1 and TRBJ1-1; tentative D call: TRBD1 (6 bases). Germline CDR1 reads SGHRS; CDR2 reads YFSETQ. The CDR3 is made up of 12 amino acids. The chain's CDR3 is CASSLAAGEVFF. CDR3 coding DNA: TGCGCCAGCAGCTTGGCGGCAGGGGAAGTTTTCTTT.

V usage is TRBV14 and J usage is TRBJ2-1; TRBD2 matches 13 bases. The germline CDR1 and CDR2 sequences are SGHDN and FVKESK. CDR3 length: 14 residues. V was clipped by 4 bases and J by 8 bases; unmatched bases: 2. The CDR3 spells CASSLGLAGDEQFF. Written as DNA, the CDR3 is TGTGCCAGCAGCCTCGGACTAGCGGGAGATGAGCAGTTCTTC.

The V gene is TRBV27, the J gene TRBJ1-1; D possibly corresponds to TRBD1 (5 bases). The CDR3 has 15 amino acids. Per germline, CDR1 MNHEY and CDR2 SMNVEV (reference sequence). The germline V and J ends were trimmed by 3 bases and 2 bases, with 13 bases remaining between them. The CDR3: CASSFGQGGNTEAFF. DNA of the CDR3: TGTGCCAGCAGTTTCGGGCAGGGAGGAAACACTGAAGCTTTCTTT.

This chain uses TRBV7-9 with TRBJ1-4, with 8 bases that match TRBD1. CDR1 and CDR2 from the germline V gene are SEHNR and FQNEAQ (reference sequence). V was pared by 5 bases and J by 0 bases, with 8 bases of the junction left unmatched. The CDR3 is made up of 17 amino acids. The CDR3 protein is CASSPRTGPATNEKLFF. The CDR3 DNA reads TGTGCCAGCAGCCCACGGACAGGGCCTGCAACTAATGAAAAACTGTTTTTT. The complete variable domain, with remaining parts taken from reference TRBV7-9 and TRBJ1-4, reads DTGVSQNPRHKITKRGQNVTFRCDPISEHNRLYWYRQTLGQGPEFLTYFQNEAQLEKSRLLSDRFSAERPKGSFSTLEIQRTEQGDSAMYLCASSPRTGPATNEKLFFGSGTQLSVL.

This chain links TRBV11-2 with TRBJ1-4; tentatively, D is TRBD1 (6 bases). From germline, CDR1 is SGHAT and CDR2 FQNNGV. The CDR3 runs to 16 residues. The V gene lost 6 bases and the J gene lost 4 bases, with 18 bases spanning the gap. The CDR3 region is CASSEGGGHNNEKLFF. The CDR3 DNA reads as TGTGCCAGCAGTGAGGGGGGGGGACATAATAATGAAAAACTGTTTTTT.